This record looks at one T cell receptor (beta chain) sequence and its context. The sample comes from a study of identical twins. Template switching supplied a universal primer site; unique molecular identifiers were carried on the cDNA. TCRdb re-called the 5' RACE reads with MiXCR, one entry per CDR3 protein. The repertoire holds a few hundred thousand distinct CDR3 sequences, with around 12% as singletons. Trimming cost V 3 bases and J 3 bases, with 15 bases left between them. Germline CDR1 and CDR2: LNHNV and YYDKDF (reference sequence). The CDR3 covers 16 residues. These data are also associated with another study on yellow fever vaccine responses in identical twins. Turning to that study: Each twin's T cell response to the vaccine was reported to look partly convergent and partly personalized.

The sample consisted of CD8+ T cells sorted from blood. V gene TRBV15 combines with J gene TRBJ2-1, with TRBD1 as a possible D gene (7 bases). This sequence was found in a woman aged 18-29 years in good health. CDR3 DNA: TGTGCCACCAGCAGTTATGCGGGACAGAACTACAATGAGCAGTTCTTC. Amino acid sequence: CATSSYAGQNYNEQFF.